This entry lists 25 T cell receptor beta chains sequenced from one sample in a study of blood T cell repertoires in COVID-19. Method: immunoSEQ multiplex PCR; TCRdb's copy keeps in-frame clones and lacks some. The table records fewer than 250,000 clones, roughly nine tenths of them present only once. Sequenced material: peripheral blood. The receptors here all came from a man aged 25 to 40 with acute or convalescent COVID-19.

The count of this clone is one. CDR3 nucleotide sequence: TGTGCCAGCAGCTTAGGGGCGGGGGCCGGCACAGATACGCAGTATTTT. As protein: CASSLGAGAGTDTQYF. The rearrangement links TRBV7-3 to TRBJ2-3; D is perhaps TRBD2 (7 bases). CDR1 is SGHTA, CDR2 FQGTGA, per germline. Trimming removed 2 bases from V and 1 base from J, with 13 bases in between. This CDR3 has 16 amino acids. Using reference TRBV7-3 and TRBJ2-3 for the parts outside the CDR3, the full variable domain is GAGVSQTPSNKVTEKGKYVELRCDPISGHTALYWYRQSLGQGPEFLIYFQGTGAADDSGLPNDRFFAVRPEGSVSTLKIQRTERGDSAVYLCASSLGAGAGTDTQYFGPGTRLTVL.

The genes are TRBV28 and TRBJ1-5, with 7 bases matching TRBD1. The germline gives CDR1 MDHEN, CDR2 SYDVKM. This CDR3 spans 15 amino acids. The V gene end was trimmed by 5 bases and the J gene end by 6 bases; junction bases not matched to a gene: 10. CDR3: CASSIIRRGLQPQHF. Here the CDR3 DNA reads TGTGCCAGCAGTATAATAAGGAGGGGGCTTCAGCCCCAGCATTTT.

This rearrangement joins TRBV28 to TRBJ2-1; the match to TRBD1 covers 10 bases. The CDR3 contains 15 residues. Germline lookup yields CDR1 MDHEN and CDR2 SYDVKM. The V and J ends lost 1 base and 5 bases, in that order; junction bases with no gene match: 2. This chain's CDR3 is CASSLSGTGDNEQFF. Here the CDR3 DNA reads TGTGCCAGCAGTTTATCAGGGACAGGGGACAATGAGCAGTTCTTC.

The gene calls are TRBV5-1 and TRBJ1-2; D uncertain. CDR1 and CDR2 (germline): SGHRS, YFSETQ. The CDR3 is 14 amino acids. V was shortened by 0 bases and J by 4 bases, with 10 bases between the two germline ends. The CDR3 coding sequence is TGCGCCAGCAGCTTGGATGCGGCCGCCTATGGCTACACCTTC. Protein sequence: CASSLDAAAYGYTF.

This sequence joins TRBV4-1 and TRBJ1-2; possibly TRBD1 for D (6 bases). The CDR3 is 15 amino acids. V lost 5 bases, J lost 0 bases, and 13 bases lay in between. Germline CDR1 MGHRA, CDR2 YSYEKL. The CDR3 loop reads CASSSNSGANYGYTF. CDR3 sequence (DNA): TGCGCCAGCAGCTCCAATTCAGGGGCTAACTATGGCTACACCTTC.

CDR3 protein: CASSYSPTRSYEQYF. CDR3 DNA sequence: TGTGCCAGCAGTTACTCGCCTACCAGGTCCTACGAGCAGTACTTC. This chain connects TRBV6-5 to TRBJ2-7; D is unresolved. V lost 0 bases and J lost 1, with 10 bases in between. CDR3 length: 15 residues. From germline, CDR1 is MNHEY and CDR2 SVGAGI.

This clone showed up just once. The chain carries TRBV19 and TRBJ1-1; 7 nucleotides agree with TRBD1. The V gene's germline CDR1 is LNHDA and CDR2 SQIVND (reference sequence). V shed 3 bases, J shed 4 bases, and the junction held 5 bases outside the gene matches. CDR3 length: 14 residues. CDR3 coding DNA: TGTGCCAGTAGTATGAGGCAGGGGGGCACTGAAGCTTTCTTT. Translating gives CASSMRQGGTEAFF.

The gene calls are TRBV27 and TRBJ1-1; 7 bases agree with TRBD1. CDR3 length: 14 residues. V dropped 6 bases and J dropped 1; count of bases not matched to a gene: 5. Germline loops: CDR1 MNHEY, CDR2 SMNVEV (reference sequence). CDR3 sequence: CASSRGGANTEAFF. CDR3 sequence (DNA): TGTGCCAGCAGCCGAGGGGGCGCGAACACTGAAGCTTTCTTT.

This clone was recorded a few times. V gene TRBV19 combines with J gene TRBJ2-1, with unresolved D. Between the trimmed V and J ends, which lost 5 bases and 4 bases, there was a span of 12 bases. Per germline, CDR1 LNHDA and CDR2 SQIVND (reference sequence). CDR3 length: 14 amino acids. The CDR3 nucleotides read TGTGCCAGTAGTGTGAGAGAACGGTACAATGAGCAGTTCTTC. Protein sequence: CASSVRERYNEQFF.

The chain recombines TRBV3-1 (or the pseudogene TRBV3-2) with TRBJ2-7; 7 bases match TRBD1. Trimming took 4 bases from V and 3 from J; bases not matched to a gene: 3. This CDR3 has 13 amino acids. Germline CDR1 LGHDT, CDR2 YNNKEL (reference sequence). The chain's CDR3 is CASSPDRDYEQYF. CDR3 bases: TGTGCCAGCAGCCCCGACAGGGACTACGAGCAGTACTTC.

This clone turned up a few times. The chain joins TRBV6-5 to TRBJ1-2, with 12 bases lining up with TRBD1. Germline CDR1 MNHEY, CDR2 SVGAGI. The V gene end was trimmed by 6 bases and the J gene end by 7 bases; junction bases not matched to a gene: 6. The CDR3 runs 14 residues. CDR3 residues: CASRVGQGARGYTF. In nucleotides, the CDR3 is TGTGCCAGCAGAGTGGGACAGGGGGCTCGTGGCTACACCTTC.

This clone showed up just once. The chain carries TRBV19 and TRBJ2-7; 10 nucleotides agree with TRBD1. J lost 8 bases, V lost 5 bases, and 12 bases had no gene match. CDR1 LNHDA and CDR2 SQIVND come from the germline V gene (reference sequence). This CDR3 is 15 amino acids long. CDR3 sequence (DNA): TGTGCCAGTAGTCCGGCCGGGACAGGGGACTGGAAGCAGTACTTC. This encodes CASSPAGTGDWKQYF.

V and J are TRBV12-5 and TRBJ2-1; 8 positions agree with TRBD1. The V gene end was trimmed by 2 bases and the J gene end by 7 bases; junction bases not matched to a gene: 7. Germline lookup yields CDR1 LGHNT and CDR2 FRNRAP. This CDR3 spans 15 amino acids. The CDR3 region has the DNA TGTGCTAGTGGTTTGAGGCAGGGGGCTAAAAATGAGCAGTTCTTC. It specifies CASGLRQGAKNEQFF.

The V gene is TRBV5-6, the J gene TRBJ2-7, with a tentative D call TRBD1 (6 bases). CDR1 SGHDT and CDR2 YYEEEE come from the germline V gene. The CDR3 spans 13 residues. Trimming took off 4 bases at V and 2 bases at J, with 10 bases between the two ends. CDR3 nucleotide sequence: TGTGCCAGCAGCCAACAGGGCACCTACGAGCAGTACTTC. This sequence encodes CASSQQGTYEQYF.

This clone came up once. This chain uses TRBV5-8 with TRBJ2-7; the match to TRBD1 covers 7 bases. V dropped 3 bases and J dropped 0; count of bases not matched to a gene: 3. The CDR3 covers 14 residues. Germline V gene data show CDR1 as SGHTS and CDR2 as YDEGEE. CDR3 coding DNA: TGTGCCAGCAGCTCCCGACAGGGCTCCTACGAGCAGTACTTC. This codes for CASSSRQGSYEQYF.

The CDR3: CASSVEGTSALWETQYF. CDR3 in DNA: TGTGCCAGCAGCGTAGAAGGGACTAGCGCTCTCTGGGAGACCCAGTACTTC. This sequence joins TRBV9 and TRBJ2-5; 10 nucleotides align to TRBD2. The CDR3 runs to 17 residues. The germline gives CDR1 SGDLS, CDR2 YYNGEE. The V gene end was trimmed by 0 bases and the J gene end by 5 bases; junction bases not matched to a gene: 10.

The J gene is TRBJ2-7, the V gene TRBV3-1 (or the pseudogene TRBV3-2); D call uncertain. CDR3 size: 13 residues. V lost 0 bases, J lost 2 bases, and 5 bases lay in between. Germline CDR1 LGHDT, CDR2 YNNKEL (reference sequence). This CDR3 reads CASSQDRTYEQYF. The CDR3 coding sequence is TGTGCCAGCAGCCAAGACAGAACCTACGAGCAGTACTTC.

The chain couples TRBV18 to TRBJ1-5, with 8 bases aligning to TRBD1. V lost 3 bases to trimming and J lost 9 bases; unmatched junction nucleotides: 13. Per the germline V gene, CDR1 is KGHSH and CDR2 is LQKENI. The CDR3 extends over 16 amino acids. The CDR3 bases are TGTGCCAGCTCACCCGCGACAGGGGCCCTCAATGCGCCCCAGCATTTT. Amino acid sequence: CASSPATGALNAPQHF.

V is TRBV2 and J is TRBJ2-7; tentative D call: TRBD1 (6 bases). Germline values: CDR1 SNHLY, CDR2 FYNNEI. Trimming removed 7 bases at V and 5 bases at J, with 18 bases between. The CDR3 contains 14 residues. The CDR3 region is CASTYDRPGNEQYF. Here the CDR3 DNA reads TGTGCCAGCACCTACGACAGGCCGGGGAACGAGCAGTACTTC.

The chain links TRBV19 to TRBJ2-5; the match to TRBD2 covers 9 bases. The ends lost 4 bases at V and 3 bases at J; junction bases unmatched: 6. CDR3 length equals 15 residues. Germline lookup yields CDR1 LNHDA and CDR2 SQIVND (reference sequence). The CDR3 here is CASSRASGTKETQYF. The DNA for the CDR3 is TGTGCCAGTAGTAGGGCTAGCGGGACCAAAGAGACCCAGTACTTC. Together with reference TRBV19 and TRBJ2-5, the CDR3 gives the full variable domain: DGGITQSPKYLFRKEGQNVTLSCEQNLNHDAMYWYRQDPGQGLRLIYYSQIVNDFQKGDIAEGYSVSREKKESFPLTVTSAQKNPTAFYLCASSRASGTKETQYFGPGTRLLVL.

This chain joins TRBV5-1 and TRBJ1-2; TRBD1 matches at 9 bases. V gave up 2 bases and J gave up 6 bases; unmatched junction bases: 8. Germline V gene data show CDR1 as SGHRS and CDR2 as YFSETQ. This CDR3 has 15 residues. The CDR3 nucleotides read TGCGCCAGCAGCTTTTACAGGGGGCAGGAGGATGGCTACACCTTC. Its protein product is CASSFYRGQEDGYTF.

The J gene is TRBJ2-1, the V gene TRBV4-1; perhaps TRBD1 as D (6 bases). The CDR3 consists of 17 residues. Germline V lookup: CDR1 MGHRA, CDR2 YSYEKL. The V gene lost 0 bases and the J gene lost 5 bases, with 17 bases spanning the gap. The CDR3 here is CASSQDSTAWTDNEQFF. DNA of the CDR3: TGCGCCAGCAGCCAAGATAGTACCGCTTGGACAGACAATGAGCAGTTCTTC.

The chain joins TRBV18 to TRBJ2-5; D is possibly TRBD1 (7 bases). This CDR3 contains 16 residues. Trimming removed 4 bases at V and 2 bases at J, with 17 bases between. Germline values: CDR1 KGHSH, CDR2 LQKENI. CDR3 protein: CASSHSTGRPQETQYF. CDR3 nucleotide sequence: TGTGCCAGCTCACATTCGACAGGGAGGCCGCAAGAGACCCAGTACTTC.

The chain links TRBV6-6 to TRBJ1-2, with a tentative D call TRBD1 (6 bases). Germline values: CDR1 MNHNY, CDR2 SVGAGI (reference sequence). The germline V and J ends were trimmed by 4 bases and 6 bases, with 21 bases remaining between them. This CDR3 has 16 amino acids. In nucleotides, the CDR3 is TGTGCCAGCAGTTTCTCCACCGCAGGGGCCCTTAATGGCTACACCTTC. Translation gives CASSFSTAGALNGYTF.

V usage is TRBV18 and J usage is TRBJ2-7; 9 positions match TRBD1. Germline V lookup: CDR1 KGHSH, CDR2 LQKENI. Losses at the gene ends were 4 bases for V and 2 bases for J; bases not matched to a gene: 3. The CDR3 totals 14 residues. CDR3 bases: TGTGCCAGCTCACAGGGGACAGGGACCTACGAGCAGTACTTC. This codes for CASSQGTGTYEQYF.